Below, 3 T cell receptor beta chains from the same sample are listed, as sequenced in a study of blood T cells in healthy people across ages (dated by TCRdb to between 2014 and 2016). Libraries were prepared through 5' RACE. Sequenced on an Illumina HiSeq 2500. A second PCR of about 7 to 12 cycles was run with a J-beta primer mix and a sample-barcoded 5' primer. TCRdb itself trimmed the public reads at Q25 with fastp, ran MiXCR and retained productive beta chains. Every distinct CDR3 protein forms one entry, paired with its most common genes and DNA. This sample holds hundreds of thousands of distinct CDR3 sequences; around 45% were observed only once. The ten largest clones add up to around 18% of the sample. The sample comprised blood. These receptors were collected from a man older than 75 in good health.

The CDR3 bases are TGTGCCAGCAGCATACGGGATACCACAGATACGCAGTATTTT. Amino acid sequence: CASSIRDTTDTQYF. The chain employs TRBV4-2 and TRBJ2-3; TRBD2 is a possible D gene (5 bases). The CDR3 totals 14 residues. V was trimmed by 5 bases and J by 2 bases, leaving 11 bases between them. The germline V gene has CDR1 LGHNA and CDR2 YNFKEQ.

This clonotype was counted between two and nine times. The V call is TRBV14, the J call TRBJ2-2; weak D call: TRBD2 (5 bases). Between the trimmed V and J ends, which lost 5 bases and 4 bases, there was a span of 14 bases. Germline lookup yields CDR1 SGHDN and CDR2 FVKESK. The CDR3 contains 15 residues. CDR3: CASSVRRGTTGELFF. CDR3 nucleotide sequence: TGTGCCAGCAGCGTACGTCGGGGAACCACCGGGGAGCTGTTTTTT.

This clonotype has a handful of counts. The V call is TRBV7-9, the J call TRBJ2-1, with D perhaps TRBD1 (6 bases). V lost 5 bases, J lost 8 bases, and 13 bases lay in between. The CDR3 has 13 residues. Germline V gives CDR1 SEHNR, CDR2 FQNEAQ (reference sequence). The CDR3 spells CASSATGNHEQFF. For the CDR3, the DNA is TGTGCCAGCAGCGCAACAGGGAATCATGAGCAGTTCTTC.